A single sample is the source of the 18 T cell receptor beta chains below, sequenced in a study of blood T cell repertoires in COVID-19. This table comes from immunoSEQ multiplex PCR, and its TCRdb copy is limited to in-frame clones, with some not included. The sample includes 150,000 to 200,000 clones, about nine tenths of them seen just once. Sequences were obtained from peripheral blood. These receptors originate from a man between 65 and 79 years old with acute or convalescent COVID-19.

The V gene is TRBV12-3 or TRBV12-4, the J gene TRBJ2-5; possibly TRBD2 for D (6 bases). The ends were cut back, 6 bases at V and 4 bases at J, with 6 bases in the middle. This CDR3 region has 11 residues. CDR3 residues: CASRRGETQYF. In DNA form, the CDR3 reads TGTGCCAGCAGGCGGGGAGAGACCCAGTACTTC.

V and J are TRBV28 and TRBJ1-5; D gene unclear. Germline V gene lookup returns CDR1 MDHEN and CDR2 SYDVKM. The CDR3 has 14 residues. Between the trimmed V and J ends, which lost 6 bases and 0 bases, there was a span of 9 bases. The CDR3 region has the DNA TGTGCCAGCAGCTCTACTTATAGCAATCAGCCCCAGCATTTT. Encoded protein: CASSSTYSNQPQHF. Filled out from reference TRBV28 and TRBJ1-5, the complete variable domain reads DVKVTQSSRYLVKRTGEKVFLECVQDMDHENMFWYRQDPGLGLRLIYFSYDVKMKEKGDIPEGYSVSREKKERFSLILESASTNQTSMYLCASSSTYSNQPQHFGDGTRLSIL.

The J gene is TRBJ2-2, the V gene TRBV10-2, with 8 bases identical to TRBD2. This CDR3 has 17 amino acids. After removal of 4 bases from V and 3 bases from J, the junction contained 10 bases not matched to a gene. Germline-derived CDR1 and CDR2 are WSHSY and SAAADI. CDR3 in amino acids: CASSAFGGARDTGELFF. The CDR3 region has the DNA TGCGCCAGCAGTGCATTCGGGGGGGCTCGAGACACCGGGGAGCTGTTTTTT.

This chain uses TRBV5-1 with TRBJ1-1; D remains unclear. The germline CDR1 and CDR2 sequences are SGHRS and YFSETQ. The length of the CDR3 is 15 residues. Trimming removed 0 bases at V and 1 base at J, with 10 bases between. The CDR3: CASSLGSYSNTEAFF. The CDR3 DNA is TGCGCCAGCAGCTTGGGTTCTTACTCGAACACTGAAGCTTTCTTT.

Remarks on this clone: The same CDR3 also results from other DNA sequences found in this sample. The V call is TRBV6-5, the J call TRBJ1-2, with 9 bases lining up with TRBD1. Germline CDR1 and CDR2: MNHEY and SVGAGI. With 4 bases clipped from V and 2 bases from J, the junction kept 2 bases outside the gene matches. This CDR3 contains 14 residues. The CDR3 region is CASSLDRGNYGYTF. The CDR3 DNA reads TGTGCCAGCAGTTTAGACAGGGGGAACTATGGCTACACCTTC.

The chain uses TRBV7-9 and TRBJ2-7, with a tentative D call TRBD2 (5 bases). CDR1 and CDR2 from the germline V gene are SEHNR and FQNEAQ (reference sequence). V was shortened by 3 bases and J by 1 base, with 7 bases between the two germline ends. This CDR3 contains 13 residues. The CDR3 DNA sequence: TGTGCCAGCAGCTTGAGCGGATCCTACGAGCAGTACTTC. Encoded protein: CASSLSGSYEQYF.

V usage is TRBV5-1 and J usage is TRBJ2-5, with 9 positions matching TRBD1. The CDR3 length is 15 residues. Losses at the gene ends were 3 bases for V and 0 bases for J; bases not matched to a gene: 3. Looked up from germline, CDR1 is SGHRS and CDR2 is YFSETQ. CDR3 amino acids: CASSSGTGNQETQYF. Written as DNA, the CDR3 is TGCGCCAGCAGCTCTGGGACAGGGAACCAAGAGACCCAGTACTTC.

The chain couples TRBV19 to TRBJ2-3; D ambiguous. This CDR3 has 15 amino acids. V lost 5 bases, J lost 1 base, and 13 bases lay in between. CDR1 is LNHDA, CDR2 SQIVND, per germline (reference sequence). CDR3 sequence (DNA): TGTGCCAGTAGTGTTATAGAGTTTGGCACAGATACGCAGTATTTT. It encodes CASSVIEFGTDTQYF. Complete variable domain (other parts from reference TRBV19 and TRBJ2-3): DGGITQSPKYLFRKEGQNVTLSCEQNLNHDAMYWYRQDPGQGLRLIYYSQIVNDFQKGDIAEGYSVSREKKESFPLTVTSAQKNPTAFYLCASSVIEFGTDTQYFGPGTRLTVL.

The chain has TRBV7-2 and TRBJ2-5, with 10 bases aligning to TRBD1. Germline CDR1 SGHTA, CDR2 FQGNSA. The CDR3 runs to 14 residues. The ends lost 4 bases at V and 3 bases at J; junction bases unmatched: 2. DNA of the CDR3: TGTGCCAGCAGCTCGGGGACAGGGGAAGAGACCCAGTACTTC. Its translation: CASSSGTGEETQYF.

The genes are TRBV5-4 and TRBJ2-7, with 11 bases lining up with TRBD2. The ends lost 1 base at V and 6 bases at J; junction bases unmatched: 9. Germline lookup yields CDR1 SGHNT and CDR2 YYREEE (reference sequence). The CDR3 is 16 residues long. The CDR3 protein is CASSLKETSGNSEQYF. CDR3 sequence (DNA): TGTGCCAGCAGCTTGAAGGAGACTAGCGGGAATAGCGAGCAGTACTTC.

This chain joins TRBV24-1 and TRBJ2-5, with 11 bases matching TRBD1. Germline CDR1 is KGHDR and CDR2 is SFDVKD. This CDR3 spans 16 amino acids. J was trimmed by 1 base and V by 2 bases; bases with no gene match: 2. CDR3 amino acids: CATSDSGTGGQETQYF. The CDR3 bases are TGTGCCACCAGTGATTCCGGGACAGGGGGCCAAGAGACCCAGTACTTC.

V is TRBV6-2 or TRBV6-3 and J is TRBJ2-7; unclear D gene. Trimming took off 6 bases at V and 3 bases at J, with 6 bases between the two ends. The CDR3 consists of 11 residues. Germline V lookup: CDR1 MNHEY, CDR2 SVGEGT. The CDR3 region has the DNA TGTGCCAGCAGCAATTACTACGAGCAGTACTTC. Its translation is CASSNYYEQYF.

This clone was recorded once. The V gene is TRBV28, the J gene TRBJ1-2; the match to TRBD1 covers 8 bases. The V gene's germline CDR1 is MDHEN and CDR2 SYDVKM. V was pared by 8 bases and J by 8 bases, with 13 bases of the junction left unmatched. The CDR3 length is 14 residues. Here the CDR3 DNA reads TGTGCCAGCGGGTCTTTCCCCAGGGGGCGAGGCTACACCTTC. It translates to CASGSFPRGRGYTF.

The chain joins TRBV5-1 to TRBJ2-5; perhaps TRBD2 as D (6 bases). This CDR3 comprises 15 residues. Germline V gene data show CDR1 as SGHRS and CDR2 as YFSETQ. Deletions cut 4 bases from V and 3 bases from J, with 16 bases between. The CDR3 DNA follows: TGCGCCAGCAGCCTGCTTGGGGGGAACAAAGAGACCCAGTACTTC. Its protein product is CASSLLGGNKETQYF.

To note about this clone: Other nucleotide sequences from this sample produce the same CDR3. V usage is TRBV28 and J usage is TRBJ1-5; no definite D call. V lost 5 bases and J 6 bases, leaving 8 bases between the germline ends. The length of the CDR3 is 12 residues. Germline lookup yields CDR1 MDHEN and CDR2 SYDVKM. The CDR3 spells CASSPFLQPQHF. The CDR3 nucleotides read TGTGCCAGCAGTCCCTTTCTTCAGCCCCAGCATTTT.

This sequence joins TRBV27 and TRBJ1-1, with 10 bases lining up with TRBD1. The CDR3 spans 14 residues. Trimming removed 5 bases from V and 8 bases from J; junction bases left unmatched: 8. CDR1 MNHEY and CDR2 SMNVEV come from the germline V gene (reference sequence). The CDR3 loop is CASSVMTGGGEAFF. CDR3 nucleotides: TGTGCCAGCAGTGTCATGACAGGGGGCGGAGAAGCTTTCTTT.

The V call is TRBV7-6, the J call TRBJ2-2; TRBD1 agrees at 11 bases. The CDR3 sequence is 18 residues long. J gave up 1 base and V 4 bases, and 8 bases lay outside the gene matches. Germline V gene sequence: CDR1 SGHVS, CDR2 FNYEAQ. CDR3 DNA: TGTGCCAGCAGCTCACCCCGGACAGGGGGCGGGAACACCGGGGAGCTGTTTTTT. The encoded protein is CASSSPRTGGGNTGELFF.

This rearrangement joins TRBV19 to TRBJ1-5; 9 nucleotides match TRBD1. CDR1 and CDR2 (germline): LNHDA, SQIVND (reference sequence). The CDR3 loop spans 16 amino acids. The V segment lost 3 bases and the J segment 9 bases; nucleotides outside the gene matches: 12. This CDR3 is CASSMGQDRGLWPQHF. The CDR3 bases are TGTGCCAGTAGTATGGGGCAGGACAGGGGCCTATGGCCCCAGCATTTT. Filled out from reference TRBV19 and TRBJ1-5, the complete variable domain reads DGGITQSPKYLFRKEGQNVTLSCEQNLNHDAMYWYRQDPGQGLRLIYYSQIVNDFQKGDIAEGYSVSREKKESFPLTVTSAQKNPTAFYLCASSMGQDRGLWPQHFGDGTRLSIL.